A selection of T cell receptor beta chains follows, all from one sample in a study of monozygotic twins with inflammatory bowel disease. TCRdb reworked the 5' RACE reads into one entry per CDR3 protein, no DNA. The sample totals about 300,000 distinct CDR3 sequences. The sequencing input was blood. The receptors come from a human donor with ulcerative colitis or Crohn's disease, or a healthy co-twin of an affected twin (not recorded which). Both conserved end residues are part of each CDR3.

v_gene: TRBV6-6; len: 14; j_gene: TRBJ2-2; CDR3aa: CASMRAGETGELFF
v_gene: TRBV7-2; len: 14; j_gene: TRBJ1-2; CDR3aa: CASSSQGDLYGYTF
v_gene: TRBV20-1; len: 12; j_gene: TRBJ1-5; CDR3aa: CSARVPNQPQHF
v_gene: TRBV28; len: 12; j_gene: TRBJ1-4; CDR3aa: CASSSAPRKLFF
v_gene: TRBV5-1; len: 14; j_gene: TRBJ1-3; CDR3aa: CASSPGQGGNTIYF
v_gene: TRBV20-1; len: 15; j_gene: TRBJ2-5; CDR3aa: CSARSTDSTVETQYF
v_gene: TRBV5-1; len: 11; j_gene: TRBJ2-7; CDR3aa: CASHADREQYF
v_gene: TRBV5-5; len: 15; j_gene: TRBJ1-1; CDR3aa: CASSFDTQGNTKAFF
v_gene: TRBV20-1; len: 15; j_gene: TRBJ2-1; CDR3aa: CSARDLAGGYNEQFF
v_gene: TRBV4-3; len: 19; j_gene: TRBJ2-3; CDR3aa: CASSQSFGETGDATDTQYF
v_gene: TRBV20-1; len: 18; j_gene: TRBJ2-4; CDR3aa: CSAPGTSGRTLAKNIQYF
v_gene: TRBV5-1; len: 14; j_gene: TRBJ2-1; CDR3aa: CASTRTSGYNEQFF
v_gene: TRBV20-1; len: 15; j_gene: TRBJ2-7; CDR3aa: CSARSPGQNFHEQYF
v_gene: TRBV24-1; len: 13; j_gene: TRBJ2-1; CDR3aa: CATSERLVNEQFF
v_gene: TRBV30; len: 14; j_gene: TRBJ2-3; CDR3aa: CAWSVGGWTDTQYF
v_gene: TRBV20-1; len: 15; j_gene: TRBJ2-1; CDR3aa: CSARTSGSSRDEQFF
v_gene: TRBV5-4; len: 13; j_gene: TRBJ1-2; CDR3aa: CASSLVQRHGYTF
v_gene: TRBV18; len: 14; j_gene: TRBJ2-7; CDR3aa: CASSPIQGESEQYF
v_gene: TRBV5-1; len: 14; j_gene: TRBJ1-1; CDR3aa: CASSLAGGDTEAFF
v_gene: TRBV4-2; len: 16; j_gene: TRBJ1-5; CDR3aa: CASSHGTGVSNQPQHF
v_gene: TRBV6-2/TRBV6-3; len: 12; j_gene: TRBJ2-5; CDR3aa: CASSWAKETQYF
v_gene: TRBV7-9; len: 15; j_gene: TRBJ1-6; CDR3aa: CASTGTGTENSPLHF